This TCR beta chain was observed in a study of blood T cells in healthy people across ages. Study-wide background: Capture by template switching was about one barcoded beta molecule per two T cells.

Trimming shortened V by 5 bases and J by 6 bases, and 16 bases separated the two germline ends. Germline V gene sequence: CDR1 LGHDT, CDR2 YNNKEL (reference sequence). The CDR3 totals 14 residues. The authors ran a second PCR of about 7 to 12 cycles using a sample-barcoded 5' primer and a J-beta primer mix. TCRdb used MiXCR to reprocess the 5' RACE reads, holding one entry per CDR3 protein. This table has around 1,700,000 distinct CDR3 sequences, 28% appearing once. This clonotype was found a few times. The source material was blood. This chain links TRBV3-1 with TRBJ1-2; tentative D call: TRBD1 (6 bases). This receptor was obtained from a young woman in good health. The CDR3 loop is CASSKSQGINGYTF. In nucleotides, the CDR3 is TGTGCCAGCAGCAAGAGTCAGGGGATTAATGGCTACACCTTC.